These T cell receptor beta chains were read from a single sample in a study of pediatric ulcerative colitis. Clones were read by immunoSEQ multiplex PCR, and TCRdb kept only the in-frame ones, dropping some. The sample consists of 60,000 or so clones, more than 60% of them appearing once. The sequenced material came from blood. Receptors originate from a boy aged 5-17 years with moderate ulcerative colitis. Each CDR3 is given with its conserved first and last residue. The order of the fields is J gene, V gene, CDR3 protein.

j_gene: TRBJ2-1; v_gene: TRBV10-3; CDR3aa: CAIREGSGNEQFF
j_gene: TRBJ2-1; v_gene: TRBV11-2; CDR3aa: CASSLGGLAGDEQFF
j_gene: TRBJ2-1; v_gene: TRBV5-1; CDR3aa: CASSLSGTGVGNEQFF
j_gene: TRBJ1-1; v_gene: TRBV11-2; CDR3aa: CASSFSAVNTEAFF
j_gene: TRBJ2-1; v_gene: TRBV4-1; CDR3aa: CASGQVAGSYNEQFF
j_gene: TRBJ2-7; v_gene: TRBV5-4; CDR3aa: CASSMGPTYEQYF
j_gene: TRBJ2-7; v_gene: TRBV30; CDR3aa: CAWDGVGSSYEQYF
j_gene: TRBJ1-4; v_gene: TRBV9; CDR3aa: CASSVGTAPNEKLFF
j_gene: TRBJ1-2; v_gene: TRBV25-1; CDR3aa: CASKPRGPKGPNYGYTF
j_gene: TRBJ2-2; v_gene: TRBV6-6; CDR3aa: CASSYSLLANTGELFF
j_gene: TRBJ1-2; v_gene: TRBV5-6; CDR3aa: CASSSNRQAGYTF
j_gene: TRBJ1-1; v_gene: TRBV18; CDR3aa: CASSPNEGMNTEAFF
j_gene: TRBJ1-4; v_gene: TRBV19; CDR3aa: CASSIVGSTNEKLFF
j_gene: TRBJ1-3; v_gene: TRBV9; CDR3aa: CASSVEGPNTIYF
j_gene: TRBJ2-7; v_gene: TRBV11-2; CDR3aa: CASSFSGGTYEQYF
j_gene: TRBJ1-5; v_gene: TRBV4-2; CDR3aa: CASSQARGHRQPQHF
j_gene: TRBJ1-4; v_gene: TRBV14; CDR3aa: CASSHGGIEKLFF
j_gene: TRBJ2-7; v_gene: TRBV7-9; CDR3aa: CASSEGFSYEQYF
j_gene: TRBJ1-6; v_gene: TRBV10-2; CDR3aa: CASSDPGRTEAYNSPLHF
j_gene: TRBJ1-1; v_gene: TRBV4-1; CDR3aa: CASSQRGGLETEAFF
j_gene: TRBJ2-7; v_gene: TRBV11-3; CDR3aa: CASSHFGPGQGTYEQYF
j_gene: TRBJ2-7; v_gene: TRBV4-1; CDR3aa: CASSPGGREGRNEQYF
j_gene: TRBJ2-1; v_gene: TRBV2; CDR3aa: CASRLRGGIAYNEQFF
j_gene: TRBJ2-7; v_gene: TRBV30; CDR3aa: CAWRTGPGEQYF
j_gene: TRBJ2-1; v_gene: TRBV27; CDR3aa: CASSLETGAYNEQFF
j_gene: TRBJ2-7; v_gene: TRBV19; CDR3aa: CASSRPGQGVEQYF